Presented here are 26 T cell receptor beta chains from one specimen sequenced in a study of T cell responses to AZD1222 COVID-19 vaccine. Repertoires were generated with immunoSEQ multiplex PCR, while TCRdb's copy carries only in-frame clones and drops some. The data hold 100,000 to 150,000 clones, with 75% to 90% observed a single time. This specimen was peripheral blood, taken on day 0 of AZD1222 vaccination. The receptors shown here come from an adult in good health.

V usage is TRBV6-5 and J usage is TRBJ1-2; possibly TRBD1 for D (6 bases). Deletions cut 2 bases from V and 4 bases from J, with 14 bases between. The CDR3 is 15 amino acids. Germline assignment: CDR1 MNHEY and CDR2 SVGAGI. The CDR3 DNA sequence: TGTGCCAGCAGTTACGACACAGGGATGAGCTATGGCTACACCTTC. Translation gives CASSYDTGMSYGYTF.

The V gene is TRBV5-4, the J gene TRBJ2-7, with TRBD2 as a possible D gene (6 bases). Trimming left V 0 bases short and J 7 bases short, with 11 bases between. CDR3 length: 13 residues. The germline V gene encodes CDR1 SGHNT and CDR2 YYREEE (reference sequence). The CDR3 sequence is CASSLAVAGEQYF. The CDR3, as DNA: TGTGCCAGCAGCTTGGCAGTGGCGGGGGAGCAGTACTTC. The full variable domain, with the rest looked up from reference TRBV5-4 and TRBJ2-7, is ETGVTQSPTHLIKTRGQQVTLRCSSQSGHNTVSWYQQALGQGPQFIFQYYREEENGRGNFPPRFSGLQFPNYSSELNVNALELDDSALYLCASSLAVAGEQYFGPGTRLTVT.

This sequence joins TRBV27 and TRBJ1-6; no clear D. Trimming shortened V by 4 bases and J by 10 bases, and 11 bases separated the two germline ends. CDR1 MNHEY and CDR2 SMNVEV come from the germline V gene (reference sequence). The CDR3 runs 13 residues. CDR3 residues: CASSSRGESPLHF. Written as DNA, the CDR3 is TGTGCCAGCAGTTCCCGTGGGGAATCACCCCTCCACTTT.

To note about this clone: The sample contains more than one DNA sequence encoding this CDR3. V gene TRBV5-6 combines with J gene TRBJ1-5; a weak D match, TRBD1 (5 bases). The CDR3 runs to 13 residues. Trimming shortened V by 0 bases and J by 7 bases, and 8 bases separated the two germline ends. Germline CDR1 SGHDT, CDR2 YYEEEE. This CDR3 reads CASSLGRGQPQHF. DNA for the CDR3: TGTGCCAGCAGCTTGGGAAGGGGCCAGCCCCAGCATTTT.

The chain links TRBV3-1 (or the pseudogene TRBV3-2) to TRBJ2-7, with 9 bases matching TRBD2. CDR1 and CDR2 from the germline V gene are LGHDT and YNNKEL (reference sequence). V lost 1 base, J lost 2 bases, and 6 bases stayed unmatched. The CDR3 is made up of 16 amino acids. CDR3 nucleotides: TGTGCCAGCAGCCAAGGTATGGTAGCGGGGGCCTACGAGCAGTACTTC. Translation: CASSQGMVAGAYEQYF.

The CDR3 region has the DNA TGTGCCAGCAGTGAACTGGAGGGGGGACGCACAGATACGCAGTATTTT. Protein product: CASSELEGGRTDTQYF. The gene calls are TRBV2 and TRBJ2-3, with D perhaps given as TRBD1 or TRBD2 (6 bases each). V was cut by 2 bases and J by 1 base, with 13 bases left in between. CDR3 size: 16 residues. The germline V gene encodes CDR1 SNHLY and CDR2 FYNNEI.

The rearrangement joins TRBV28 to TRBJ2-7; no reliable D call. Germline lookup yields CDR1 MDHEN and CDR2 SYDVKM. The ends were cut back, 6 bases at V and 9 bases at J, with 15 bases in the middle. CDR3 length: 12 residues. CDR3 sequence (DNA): TGTGCCAGCAGCCTTGACTGGCTGGGGCAGTACTTC. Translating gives CASSLDWLGQYF.

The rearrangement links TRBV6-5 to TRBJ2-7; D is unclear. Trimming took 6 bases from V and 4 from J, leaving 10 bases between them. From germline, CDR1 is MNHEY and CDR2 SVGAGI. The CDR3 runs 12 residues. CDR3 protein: CASSGVKYEQYF. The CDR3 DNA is TGTGCCAGCAGCGGCGTCAAATACGAGCAGTACTTC.

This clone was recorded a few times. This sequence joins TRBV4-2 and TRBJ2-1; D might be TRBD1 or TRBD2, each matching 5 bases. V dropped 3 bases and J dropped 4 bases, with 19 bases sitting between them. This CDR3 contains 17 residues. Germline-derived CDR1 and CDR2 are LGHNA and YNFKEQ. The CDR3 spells CASSHPSGTPGYNEQFF. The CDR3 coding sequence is TGTGCCAGCAGCCATCCATCGGGGACCCCCGGGTACAATGAGCAGTTCTTC.

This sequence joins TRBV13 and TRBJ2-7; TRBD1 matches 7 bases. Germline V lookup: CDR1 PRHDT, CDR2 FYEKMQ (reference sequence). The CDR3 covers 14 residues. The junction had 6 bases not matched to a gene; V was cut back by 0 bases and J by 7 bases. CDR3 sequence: CASSLGQGVWEQYF. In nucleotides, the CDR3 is TGTGCCAGCAGCTTAGGGCAGGGGGTTTGGGAGCAGTACTTC.

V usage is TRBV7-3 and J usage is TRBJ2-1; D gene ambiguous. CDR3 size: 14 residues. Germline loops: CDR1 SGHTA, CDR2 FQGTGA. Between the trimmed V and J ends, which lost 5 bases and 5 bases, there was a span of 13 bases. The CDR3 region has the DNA TGTGCCAGCAGCGGTCCTCCTGCTAACAATGAGCAGTTCTTC. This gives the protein CASSGPPANNEQFF.

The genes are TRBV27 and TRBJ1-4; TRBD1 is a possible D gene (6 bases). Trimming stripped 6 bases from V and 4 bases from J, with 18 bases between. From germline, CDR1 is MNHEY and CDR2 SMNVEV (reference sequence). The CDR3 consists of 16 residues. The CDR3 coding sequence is TGTGCCAGCAGCGATAGGGGGACAACCATTAATGAAAAACTGTTTTTT. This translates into CASSDRGTTINEKLFF.

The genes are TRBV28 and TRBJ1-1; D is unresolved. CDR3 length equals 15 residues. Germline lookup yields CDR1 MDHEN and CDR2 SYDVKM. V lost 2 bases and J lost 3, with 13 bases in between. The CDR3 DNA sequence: TGTGCCAGCAGTTTAGAACCGGGGAGGGACACTGAAGCTTTCTTT. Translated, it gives CASSLEPGRDTEAFF. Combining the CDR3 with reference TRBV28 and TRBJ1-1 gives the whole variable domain DVKVTQSSRYLVKRTGEKVFLECVQDMDHENMFWYRQDPGLGLRLIYFSYDVKMKEKGDIPEGYSVSREKKERFSLILESASTNQTSMYLCASSLEPGRDTEAFFGQGTRLTVV.

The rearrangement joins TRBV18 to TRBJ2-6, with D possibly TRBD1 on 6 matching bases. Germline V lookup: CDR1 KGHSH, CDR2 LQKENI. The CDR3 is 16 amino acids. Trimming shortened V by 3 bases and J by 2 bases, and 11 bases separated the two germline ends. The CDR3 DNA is TGTGCCAGCTCACCCACAACAGGGACTGGGGCCAACGTCCTGACTTTC. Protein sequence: CASSPTTGTGANVLTF.

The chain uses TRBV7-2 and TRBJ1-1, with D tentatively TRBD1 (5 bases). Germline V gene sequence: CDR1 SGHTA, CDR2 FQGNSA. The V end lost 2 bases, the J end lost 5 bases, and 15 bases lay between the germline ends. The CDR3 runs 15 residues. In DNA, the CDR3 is TGTGCCAGCAGCTTACCGTCCAGGGTTCGTACTGAAGCTTTCTTT. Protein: CASSLPSRVRTEAFF.

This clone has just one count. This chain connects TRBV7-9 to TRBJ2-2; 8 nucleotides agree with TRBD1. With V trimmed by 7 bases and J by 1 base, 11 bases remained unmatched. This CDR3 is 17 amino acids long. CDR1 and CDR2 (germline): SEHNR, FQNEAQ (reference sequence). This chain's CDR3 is CASIGAWGQVNTGELFF. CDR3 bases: TGTGCCAGCATCGGGGCCTGGGGACAGGTGAACACCGGGGAGCTGTTTTTT.

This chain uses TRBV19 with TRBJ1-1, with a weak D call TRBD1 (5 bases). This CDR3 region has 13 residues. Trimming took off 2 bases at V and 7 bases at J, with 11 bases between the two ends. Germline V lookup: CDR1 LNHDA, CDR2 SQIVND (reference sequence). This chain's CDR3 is CASSIQGRSEAFF. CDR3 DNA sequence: TGTGCCAGTAGTATACAGGGTAGGAGTGAAGCTTTCTTT.

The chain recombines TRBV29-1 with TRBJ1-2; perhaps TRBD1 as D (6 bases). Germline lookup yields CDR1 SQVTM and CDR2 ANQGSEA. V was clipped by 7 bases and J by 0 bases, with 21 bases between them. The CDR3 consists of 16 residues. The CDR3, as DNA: TGCAGCGCCCATGGATCCCCACAGGGAGCTAACTATGGCTACACCTTC. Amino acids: CSAHGSPQGANYGYTF.

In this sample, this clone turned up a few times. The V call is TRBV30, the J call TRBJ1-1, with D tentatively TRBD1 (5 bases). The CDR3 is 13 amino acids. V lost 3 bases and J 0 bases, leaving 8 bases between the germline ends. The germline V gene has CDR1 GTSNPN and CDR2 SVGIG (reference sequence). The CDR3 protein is CAWSDRLNTEAFF. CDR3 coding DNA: TGTGCCTGGAGCGACAGACTGAACACTGAAGCTTTCTTT.

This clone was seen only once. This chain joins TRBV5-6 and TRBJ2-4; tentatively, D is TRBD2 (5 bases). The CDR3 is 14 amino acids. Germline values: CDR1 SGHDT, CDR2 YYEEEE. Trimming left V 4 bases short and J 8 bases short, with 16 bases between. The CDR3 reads CASSPVGAGDIQYF. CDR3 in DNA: TGTGCCAGCAGCCCGGTGGGCGCCGGGGACATTCAGTACTTC.

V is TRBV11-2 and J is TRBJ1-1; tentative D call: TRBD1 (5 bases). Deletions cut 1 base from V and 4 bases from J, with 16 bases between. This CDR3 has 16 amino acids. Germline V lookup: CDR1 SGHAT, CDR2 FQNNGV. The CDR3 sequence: CASSLVSGVGGTEAFF. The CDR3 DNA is TGTGCCAGCAGCTTAGTGTCCGGGGTCGGGGGCACTGAAGCTTTCTTT.

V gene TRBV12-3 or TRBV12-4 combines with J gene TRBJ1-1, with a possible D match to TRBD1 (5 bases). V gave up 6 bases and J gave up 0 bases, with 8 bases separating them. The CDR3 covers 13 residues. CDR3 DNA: TGTGCCAGCAGCCGACAGCTGAACACTGAAGCTTTCTTT. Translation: CASSRQLNTEAFF.

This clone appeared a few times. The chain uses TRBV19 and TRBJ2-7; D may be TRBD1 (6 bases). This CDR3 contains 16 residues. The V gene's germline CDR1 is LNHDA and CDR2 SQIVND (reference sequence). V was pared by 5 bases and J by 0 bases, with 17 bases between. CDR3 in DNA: TGTGCCAGTAGTTCAGGGCAGGGGACCATCTCCTACGAGCAGTACTTC. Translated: CASSSGQGTISYEQYF.

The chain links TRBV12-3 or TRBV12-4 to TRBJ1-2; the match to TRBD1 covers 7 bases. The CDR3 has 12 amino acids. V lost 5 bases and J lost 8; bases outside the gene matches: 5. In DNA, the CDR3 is TGTGCCAGCAGTCCCGGGACAGAGGGCTACACCTTC. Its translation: CASSPGTEGYTF.

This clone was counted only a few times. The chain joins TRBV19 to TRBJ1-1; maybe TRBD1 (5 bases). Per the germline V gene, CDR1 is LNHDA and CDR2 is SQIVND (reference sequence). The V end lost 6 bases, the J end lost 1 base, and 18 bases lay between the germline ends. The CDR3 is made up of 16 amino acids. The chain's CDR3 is CASRTGTGSKNTEAFF. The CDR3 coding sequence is TGTGCCAGTAGAACGGGAACAGGTTCTAAGAACACTGAAGCTTTCTTT.

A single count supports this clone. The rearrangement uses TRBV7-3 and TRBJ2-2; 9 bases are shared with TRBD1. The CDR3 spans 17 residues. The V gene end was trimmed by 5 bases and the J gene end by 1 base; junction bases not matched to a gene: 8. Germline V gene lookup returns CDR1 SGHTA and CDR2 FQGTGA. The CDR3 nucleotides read TGTGCCAGCAGCACCCCTACAGGGGGCGGGAACACCGGGGAGCTGTTTTTT. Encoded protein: CASSTPTGGGNTGELFF.